The entry below describes one TCR beta chain. The V and J ends lost 7 bases and 0 bases respectively, with 13 bases between them. The CDR3 spans 14 residues. TCRdb fed the 5' RACE reads into MiXCR, producing one record per CDR3 protein. The sample includes under 350,000 distinct CDR3 sequences, 15% to 20% of them seen just once. This entry belongs to a study of T-cell memory formation after mild COVID-19. The V call is TRBV12-3 or TRBV12-4, the J call TRBJ2-7; tentatively, D is TRBD1 or TRBD2 (5 bases each). Source material: PBMCs or a T cell subset sorted from them (not recorded which). The receptor comes from a man younger than 35 who had mild COVID-19 (a few samples of this study predate the infection). Cell type and time point are not known. The DNA of the CDR3 is TGTGCCAGCAATTTTAAGGGGAGCTCCTACGAGCAGTACTTC. It encodes CASNFKGSSYEQYF.